The next 28 T cell receptor beta chains were all read from a single sample in a study of shared clonotypes between healthy human individuals. Assay used: immunoSEQ multiplex PCR; TCRdb lists only in-frame clones, some missing. The table lists around 720,000 clones, less than 80% of them singletons, with around 2% in the top ten. Sequenced material: memory CD4+ T cells sorted from blood. As to subset: CD45RA-negative fraction. These receptors came from a woman between 25 and 40 years old in good health.

The chain links TRBV6-5 to TRBJ2-7, with 9 bases fitting TRBD2. V was clipped by 3 bases and J by 2 bases; unmatched bases: 5. The CDR3 is 15 residues long. Germline loops: CDR1 MNHEY, CDR2 SVGAGI. CDR3 nucleotide sequence: TGTGCCAGCAGTTATGAAGCGGGGGGAGCCTACGAGCAGTACTTC. Its protein is CASSYEAGGAYEQYF.

This chain joins TRBV29-1 and TRBJ1-4; D not certain. The CDR3 length is 12 residues. V was trimmed by 3 bases and J by 5 bases, leaving 7 bases between them. Looked up from germline, CDR1 is SQVTM and CDR2 is ANQGSEA. As DNA, the CDR3 is TGCAGCGTTGACCAAGGCAATGAAAAACTGTTTTTT. It encodes CSVDQGNEKLFF.

As regards this clone: Other DNA sequences in this specimen translate into the identical CDR3. This chain joins TRBV2 and TRBJ2-5, with TRBD2 identical over 13 bases. This CDR3 region has 15 residues. CDR1 is SNHLY, CDR2 FYNNEI, per germline. V shed 3 bases, J shed 2 bases, and the junction held 0 bases outside the gene matches. CDR3 protein: CASSEGLAGQETQYF. CDR3 sequence (DNA): TGTGCCAGCAGTGAGGGACTAGCGGGACAAGAGACCCAGTACTTC. The variable domain in full, completed from reference TRBV2 and TRBJ2-5, reads EPEVTQTPSHQVTQMGQEVILRCVPISNHLYFYWYRQILGQKVEFLVSFYNNEISEKSEIFDDQFSVERPDGSNFTLKIRSTKLEDSAMYFCASSEGLAGQETQYFGPGTRLLVL.

This clone was detected only a few times. The genes are TRBV28 and TRBJ1-1; no definite D call. Germline values: CDR1 MDHEN, CDR2 SYDVKM. The V end was cut by 7 bases, the J end by 1 base, with 7 bases between. CDR3 length: 12 residues. The CDR3 protein is CASIQSNTEAFF. The CDR3 region has the DNA TGTGCCAGCATTCAGTCGAACACTGAAGCTTTCTTT.

V gene TRBV4-2 combines with J gene TRBJ2-7; 7 positions agree with TRBD1. CDR3 size: 15 residues. The germline gives CDR1 LGHNA, CDR2 YNFKEQ. Trimming cost V 4 bases and J 5 bases; bases outside gene matches: 11. DNA for the CDR3: TGTGCCAGCAGCCTAGCAGACAGGGAAATGGACGAGCAGTACTTC. Translation gives CASSLADREMDEQYF.

This clone was found once. The rearrangement uses TRBV10-2 and TRBJ2-5, with D unresolved. Trimming left V 4 bases short and J 5 bases short, with 14 bases between. The germline CDR1 and CDR2 sequences are WSHSY and SAAADI. CDR3 length: 14 amino acids. In nucleotides, the CDR3 is TGCGCCAGCAGTGGGCCGGTGAACGGGGAGACCCAGTACTTC. Protein sequence: CASSGPVNGETQYF.

The chain couples TRBV9 to TRBJ2-1; D call uncertain. Germline-derived CDR1 and CDR2 are SGDLS and YYNGEE. V lost 0 bases to trimming and J lost 2 bases, with 18 bases between them. The CDR3 spans 18 residues. This CDR3 is CASSVAGFRVGPYNEQFF. Written as DNA, the CDR3 is TGTGCCAGCAGCGTAGCCGGTTTCCGGGTTGGCCCCTACAATGAGCAGTTCTTC.

This chain links TRBV15 with TRBJ2-2, with a tentative D call TRBD2 (6 bases). The germline V and J ends were trimmed by 1 base and 5 bases, with 14 bases remaining between them. CDR3 length: 16 amino acids. The germline CDR1 and CDR2 sequences are LNHNV and YYDKDF (reference sequence). CDR3 in amino acids: CATSRGAGRGTGELFF. The CDR3 coding sequence is TGTGCCACCAGCAGAGGGGCCGGGAGAGGTACCGGGGAGCTGTTTTTT.

This clone showed up just a few times. V gene TRBV19 combines with J gene TRBJ2-1, with D tentatively TRBD2 (6 bases). Germline V gene data show CDR1 as LNHDA and CDR2 as SQIVND (reference sequence). The CDR3 runs to 14 residues. The V gene lost 7 bases and the J gene lost 4 bases, with 14 bases spanning the gap. The CDR3 region is CASNEYSGYNEQFF. The CDR3 coding sequence is TGTGCCAGTAATGAGTATAGCGGATACAATGAGCAGTTCTTC.

V usage is TRBV28 and J usage is TRBJ1-1; 7 bases match TRBD1. The junction had 13 bases not matched to a gene; V was cut back by 5 bases and J by 10 bases. The germline V gene has CDR1 MDHEN and CDR2 SYDVKM. The CDR3 extends over 14 amino acids. CDR3 nucleotides: TGTGCCAGCAGTCTCGAGGGGGCGTTTCGTGGAGCTTTCTTT. Translation gives CASSLEGAFRGAFF.

For this clone: It is likely a read error: a sequence one base away is far more abundant. This chain uses TRBV5-4 with TRBJ2-2, with 8 bases identical to TRBD2. The CDR3 consists of 13 residues. Germline lookup yields CDR1 SGHNT and CDR2 YYREEE (reference sequence). The V and J ends lost 4 bases and 4 bases, in that order; junction bases with no gene match: 0. The CDR3 protein is CASSSGSTGELFF. For the CDR3, the DNA is TGTGCCAGCAGCAGCGGGAGCACCGGGGAGCTGTTTTTT.

V gene TRBV5-8 combines with J gene TRBJ1-5; a weak D match, TRBD1 (6 bases). V was pared by 0 bases and J by 9 bases, with 16 bases between. This CDR3 is built from 15 residues. Germline V gives CDR1 SGHTS, CDR2 YDEGEE. CDR3 protein: CASSLGRGYLGPQHF. CDR3 coding DNA: TGTGCCAGCAGCTTGGGGAGGGGGTACTTGGGGCCCCAGCATTTT. The whole variable domain, remainder taken from reference TRBV5-8 and TRBJ1-5, is EAGVTQSPTHLIKTRGQQATLRCSPISGHTSVYWYQQALGLGLQFLLWYDEGEERNRGNFPPRFSGRQFPNYSSELNVNALELEDSALYLCASSLGRGYLGPQHFGDGTRLSIL.

The CDR3 protein is CASTLLAGIGYEQYF. CDR3 DNA sequence: TGTGCCAGCACTCTTTTGGCGGGCATCGGCTACGAGCAGTACTTC. The rearrangement links TRBV2 to TRBJ2-7; D is perhaps TRBD2 (5 bases). CDR3 length: 15 residues. Trimming removed 7 bases at V and 3 bases at J, with 19 bases between. Germline CDR1 reads SNHLY; CDR2 reads FYNNEI.

On this clone: Distinct nucleotide sequences in the sample also encode this CDR3. This rearrangement joins TRBV7-9 to TRBJ2-3; D remains unclear. Per the germline V gene, CDR1 is SEHNR and CDR2 is FQNEAQ (reference sequence). The V end was cut by 4 bases, the J end by 1 base, with 3 bases between. CDR3 length: 12 amino acids. The CDR3 DNA sequence: TGTGCCAGCAGCTCGGGCACAGATACGCAGTATTTT. Translation gives CASSSGTDTQYF.

This clone came up a few times. The chain recombines TRBV6-1 with TRBJ1-1; a weak D match, TRBD1 (6 bases). The V and J ends lost 2 bases and 5 bases respectively, with 9 bases between them. The CDR3 covers 13 residues. Germline V gene data show CDR1 as MNHNS and CDR2 as SASEGT. In nucleotides, the CDR3 is TGTGCCAGCAGTGAACTGGGGGCGACTGAAGCTTTCTTT. It encodes CASSELGATEAFF.

The V and J genes are TRBV9 and TRBJ2-2, with 11 bases matching TRBD2. Germline V gene sequence: CDR1 SGDLS, CDR2 YYNGEE. V trimming: 3 bases; J trimming: 4 bases; junction bases outside the gene matches: 2. The CDR3 is 15 residues long. This CDR3 reads CASSAGLAGTGELFF. DNA of the CDR3: TGTGCCAGCAGCGCCGGACTAGCGGGCACCGGGGAGCTGTTTTTT.

For the CDR3, the DNA is TGTGCCAGCAGCTTAGCGGGTCCTTCTAGAAACACCATATATTTT. This sequence encodes CASSLAGPSRNTIYF. The V call is TRBV7-2, the J call TRBJ1-3; no reliable D call. V gave up 0 bases and J gave up 5 bases, with 11 bases separating them. Germline CDR1 is SGHTA and CDR2 is FQGNSA. The CDR3 totals 15 residues.

This chain links TRBV28 with TRBJ2-7; D remains unclear. V was cut by 6 bases and J by 0 bases, with 9 bases left in between. Germline V gives CDR1 MDHEN, CDR2 SYDVKM. The CDR3 spans 13 residues. CDR3 residues: CASRTGSSYEQYF. In DNA, the CDR3 is TGTGCCAGCAGGACTGGCAGCTCCTACGAGCAGTACTTC.

The chain combines TRBV27 with TRBJ1-5; 7 bases map to TRBD1. Germline-derived CDR1 and CDR2 are MNHEY and SMNVEV (reference sequence). This CDR3 contains 13 residues. Trimming removed 0 bases from V and 8 bases from J; junction bases left unmatched: 1. As DNA, the CDR3 is TGTGCCAGCAGTTTATCCCAGGGGGAGCCCCAGCATTTT. This encodes CASSLSQGEPQHF.

The chain is built from TRBV29-1 and TRBJ2-5; maybe TRBD1 (6 bases). Germline values: CDR1 SQVTM, CDR2 ANQGSEA. The CDR3 loop spans 13 amino acids. The germline V and J ends were trimmed by 5 bases and 2 bases, with 12 bases remaining between them. In DNA form, the CDR3 reads TGCAGCGTTCAACAGGGCCCACAAGAGACCCAGTACTTC. Protein: CSVQQGPQETQYF. Filled out from reference TRBV29-1 and TRBJ2-5, the complete variable domain reads SAVISQKPSRDICQRGTSLTIQCQVDSQVTMMFWYRQQPGQSLTLIATANQGSEATYESGFVIDKFPISRPNLTFSTLTVSNMSPEDSSIYLCSVQQGPQETQYFGPGTRLLVL.

This CDR3 is CASSPTTGASTDTQYF. The CDR3 nucleotides read TGTGCCAGCAGCCCCACGACAGGGGCTAGCACAGATACGCAGTATTTT. The chain uses TRBV11-2 and TRBJ2-3, with 8 positions matching TRBD1. The V segment lost 5 bases and the J segment 0 bases; nucleotides outside the gene matches: 7. The CDR3 extends over 16 amino acids. The germline V gene encodes CDR1 SGHAT and CDR2 FQNNGV.

The chain carries TRBV7-9 and TRBJ1-3; maybe TRBD1 (6 bases). Germline loops: CDR1 SEHNR, CDR2 FQNEAQ (reference sequence). V was clipped by 5 bases and J by 7 bases, with 9 bases between them. The CDR3 spans 12 residues. In nucleotides, the CDR3 is TGTGCCAGCAGCGCCACAGGGAACACCATATATTTT. Its protein product is CASSATGNTIYF.

This clone was detected a few times. Distinct nucleotide sequences in the sample also encode this CDR3. CDR3 DNA sequence: TGTGCCAGTAGTATACGAGGCTATGGCTACACCTTC. Translation: CASSIRGYGYTF. This sequence joins TRBV19 and TRBJ1-2; D is uncertain. The ends were cut back, 2 bases at V and 4 bases at J, with 5 bases in the middle. Germline V gene data show CDR1 as LNHDA and CDR2 as SQIVND (reference sequence). This CDR3 is 12 amino acids long. Full variable domain (outside the CDR3, taken from reference TRBV19 and TRBJ1-2): DGGITQSPKYLFRKEGQNVTLSCEQNLNHDAMYWYRQDPGQGLRLIYYSQIVNDFQKGDIAEGYSVSREKKESFPLTVTSAQKNPTAFYLCASSIRGYGYTFGSGTRLTVV.

The V and J genes are TRBV28 and TRBJ2-1, with a tentative D call TRBD2 (5 bases). Germline CDR1 and CDR2: MDHEN and SYDVKM. The CDR3 is 14 residues long. Trimming stripped 2 bases from V and 4 bases from J, with 9 bases between. CDR3 sequence reads: CASSLRRGYNEQFF. The DNA of the CDR3 is TGTGCCAGCAGTTTACGGCGCGGGTACAATGAGCAGTTCTTC.

The chain joins TRBV11-2 to TRBJ2-5; D gene uncertain. Germline lookup yields CDR1 SGHAT and CDR2 FQNNGV. The CDR3 loop spans 14 amino acids. V was shortened by 2 bases and J by 2 bases, with 9 bases between the two germline ends. The CDR3 region is CASSLRSLQETQYF. The CDR3 DNA sequence: TGTGCCAGCAGCTTACGGTCATTACAAGAGACCCAGTACTTC.

The gene calls are TRBV28 and TRBJ2-7; tentative D call: TRBD2 (5 bases). The ends were cut back, 6 bases at V and 2 bases at J, with 14 bases in the middle. Germline V gives CDR1 MDHEN, CDR2 SYDVKM. This CDR3 spans 14 amino acids. For the CDR3, the DNA is TGTGCCAGCAGCACATCCGGGGATGCCTACGAGCAGTACTTC. This gives the protein CASSTSGDAYEQYF.

This clone turned up a few times. The rearrangement links TRBV2 to TRBJ1-2; weak D call: TRBD1 (6 bases). The V gene's germline CDR1 is SNHLY and CDR2 FYNNEI. The CDR3 runs 13 residues. With 6 bases removed from V and 4 bases from J, the gap between germline ends came to 12 bases. CDR3 amino acids: CASRRDTLYGYTF. CDR3 DNA: TGTGCCAGCAGAAGGGACACCCTCTATGGCTACACCTTC.

V usage is TRBV28 and J usage is TRBJ2-1; D assignment may be TRBD1 or TRBD2 (6 bases each). From germline, CDR1 is MDHEN and CDR2 SYDVKM. The CDR3 has 15 residues. Deletions cut 2 bases from V and 6 bases from J, with 14 bases between. The CDR3 DNA reads TGTGCCAGCAGTTTAGGAGGGACATTCACCAATGAGCAGTTCTTC. This codes for CASSLGGTFTNEQFF.